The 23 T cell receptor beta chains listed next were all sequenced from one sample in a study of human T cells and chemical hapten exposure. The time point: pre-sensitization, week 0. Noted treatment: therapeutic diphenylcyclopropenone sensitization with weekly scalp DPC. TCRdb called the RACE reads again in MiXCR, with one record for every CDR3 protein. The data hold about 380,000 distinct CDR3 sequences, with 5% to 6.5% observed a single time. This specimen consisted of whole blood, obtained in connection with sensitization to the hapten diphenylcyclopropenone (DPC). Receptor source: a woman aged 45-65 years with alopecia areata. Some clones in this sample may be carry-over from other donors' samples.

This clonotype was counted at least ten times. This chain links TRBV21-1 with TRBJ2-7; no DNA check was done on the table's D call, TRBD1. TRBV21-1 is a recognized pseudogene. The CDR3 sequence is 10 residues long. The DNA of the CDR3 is TGTGCCAGCAGCAACCAGGGGCAGTACTTC. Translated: CASSNQGQYF.

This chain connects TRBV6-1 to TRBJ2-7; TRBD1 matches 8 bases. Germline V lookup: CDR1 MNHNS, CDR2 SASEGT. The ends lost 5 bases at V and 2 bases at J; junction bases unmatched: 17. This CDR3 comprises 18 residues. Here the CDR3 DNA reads TGTGCCAGCAGTCCCCGGGTCCAGGGGGCCCACCATCCCTACGAGCAGTACTTC. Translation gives CASSPRVQGAHHPYEQYF.

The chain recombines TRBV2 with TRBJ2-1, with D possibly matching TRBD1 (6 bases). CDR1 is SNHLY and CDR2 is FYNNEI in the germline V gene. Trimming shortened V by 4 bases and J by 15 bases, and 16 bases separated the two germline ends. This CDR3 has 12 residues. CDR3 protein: CASSGEAFRGFF. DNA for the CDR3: TGTGCCAGCAGTGGAGAGGCCTTCAGGGGGTTCTTC. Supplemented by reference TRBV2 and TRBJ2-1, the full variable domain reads EPEVTQTPSHQVTQMGQEVILRCVPISNHLYFYWYRQILGQKVEFLVSFYNNEISEKSEIFDDQFSVERPDGSNFTLKIRSTKLEDSAMYFCASSGEAFRGFFGPGTRLTVL.

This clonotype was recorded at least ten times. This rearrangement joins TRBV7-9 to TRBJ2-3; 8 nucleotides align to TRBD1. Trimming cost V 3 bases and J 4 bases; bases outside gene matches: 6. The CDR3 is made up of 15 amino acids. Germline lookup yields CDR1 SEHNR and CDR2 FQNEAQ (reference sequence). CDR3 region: CASSLRTGPSDTQYF. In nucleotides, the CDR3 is TGTGCCAGCAGCTTGAGGACAGGGCCATCAGATACGCAGTATTTT.

This CDR3 reads CASSQQGGGQYF. The CDR3 bases are TGTGCCAGCAGCCAGCAGGGTGGAGGGCAGTACTTC. This chain uses TRBV3-1 with TRBJ2-7; tentatively, D is TRBD1 or TRBD2 (5 bases each). The CDR3 spans 12 residues. Trimming cost V 3 bases and J 9 bases, with 12 bases left between them. Germline V gene data show CDR1 as LGHDT and CDR2 as YNNKEL (reference sequence).

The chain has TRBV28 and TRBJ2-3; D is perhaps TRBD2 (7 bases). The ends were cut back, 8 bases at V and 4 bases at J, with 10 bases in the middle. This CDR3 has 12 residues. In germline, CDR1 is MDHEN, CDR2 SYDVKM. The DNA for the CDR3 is TGTGCCAGCCGGGGGGCTGCAGATACGCAGTATTTT. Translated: CASRGAADTQYF.

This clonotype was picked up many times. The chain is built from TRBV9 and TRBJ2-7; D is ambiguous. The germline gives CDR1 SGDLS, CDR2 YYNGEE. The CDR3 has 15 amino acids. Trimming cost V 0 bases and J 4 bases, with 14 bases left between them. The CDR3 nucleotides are TGTGCCAGCAGCGTAGGGGTGGGTGTGGTTTACGAGCAGTACTTC. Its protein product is CASSVGVGVVYEQYF.

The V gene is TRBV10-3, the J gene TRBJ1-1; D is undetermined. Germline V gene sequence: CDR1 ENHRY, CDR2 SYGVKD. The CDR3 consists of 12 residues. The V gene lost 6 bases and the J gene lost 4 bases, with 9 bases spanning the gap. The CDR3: CAISSRSTEAFF. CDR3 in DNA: TGTGCCATCAGCTCGAGGTCCACTGAAGCTTTCTTT.

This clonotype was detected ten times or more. The CDR3 nucleotides are TGTGCCAGCAGCCCAAGGGCTAGTAGCACAGATACGCAGTATTTT. It is translated as CASSPRASSTDTQYF. This rearrangement joins TRBV7-9 to TRBJ2-3; D is ambiguous. Trimming pared 5 bases from V and 0 bases from J, leaving 12 bases between. This CDR3 is built from 15 residues. Germline assignment: CDR1 SEHNR and CDR2 FQNEAQ (reference sequence).

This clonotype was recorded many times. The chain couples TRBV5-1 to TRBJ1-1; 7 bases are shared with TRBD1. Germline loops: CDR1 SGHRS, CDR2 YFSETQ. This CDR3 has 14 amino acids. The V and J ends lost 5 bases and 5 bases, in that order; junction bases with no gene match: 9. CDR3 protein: CASSYNRGGTEAFF. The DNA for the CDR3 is TGCGCCAGCAGTTATAACAGGGGAGGGACTGAAGCTTTCTTT.

The CDR3 DNA reads TGTGCCAGTCATACCAGGGCCCAGGTGACTGAAGCTTTCTTT. Its translation is CASHTRAQVTEAFF. V is TRBV27 and J is TRBJ1-1; D might be TRBD1 (5 bases). V was cut by 9 bases and J by 5 bases, with 19 bases left in between. In germline, CDR1 is MNHEY, CDR2 SMNVEV (reference sequence). The CDR3 runs 14 residues.

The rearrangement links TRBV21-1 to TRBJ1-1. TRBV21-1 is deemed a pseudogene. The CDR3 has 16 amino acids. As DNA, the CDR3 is TGTGCCAGCCCCCCAAGGAGGGAGCGGATGAACACTGAAGCTTTCTTT. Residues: CASPPRRERMNTEAFF.

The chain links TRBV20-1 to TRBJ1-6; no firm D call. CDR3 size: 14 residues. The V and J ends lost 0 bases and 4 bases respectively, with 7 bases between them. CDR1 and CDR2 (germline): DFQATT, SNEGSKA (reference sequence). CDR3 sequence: CSARESGYNSPLHF. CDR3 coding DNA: TGCAGTGCTAGAGAAAGCGGGTATAATTCACCCCTCCACTTT.

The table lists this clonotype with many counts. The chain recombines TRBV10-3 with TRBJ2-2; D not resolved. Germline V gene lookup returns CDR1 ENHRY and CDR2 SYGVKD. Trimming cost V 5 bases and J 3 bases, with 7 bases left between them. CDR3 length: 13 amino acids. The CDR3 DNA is TGTGCCATCAGTCCGCCAGACACCGGGGAGCTGTTTTTT. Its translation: CAISPPDTGELFF.

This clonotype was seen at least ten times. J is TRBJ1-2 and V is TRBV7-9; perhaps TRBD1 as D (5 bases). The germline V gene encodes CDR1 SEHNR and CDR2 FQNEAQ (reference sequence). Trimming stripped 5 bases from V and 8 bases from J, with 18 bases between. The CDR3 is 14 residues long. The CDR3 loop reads CASSPPRGERGYTF. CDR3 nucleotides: TGTGCCAGCAGCCCTCCGAGAGGGGAGAGAGGCTACACCTTC. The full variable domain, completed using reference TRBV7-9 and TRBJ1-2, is DTGVSQNPRHKITKRGQNVTFRCDPISEHNRLYWYRQTLGQGPEFLTYFQNEAQLEKSRLLSDRFSAERPKGSFSTLEIQRTEQGDSAMYLCASSPPRGERGYTFGSGTRLTVV.

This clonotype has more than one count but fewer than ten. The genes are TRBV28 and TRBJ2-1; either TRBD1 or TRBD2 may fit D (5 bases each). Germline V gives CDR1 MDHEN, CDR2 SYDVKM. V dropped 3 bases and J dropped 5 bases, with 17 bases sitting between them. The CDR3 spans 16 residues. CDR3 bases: TGTGCCAGCAGTTTCCAGCCGGGACCTCTGGACAATGAGCAGTTCTTC. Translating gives CASSFQPGPLDNEQFF.

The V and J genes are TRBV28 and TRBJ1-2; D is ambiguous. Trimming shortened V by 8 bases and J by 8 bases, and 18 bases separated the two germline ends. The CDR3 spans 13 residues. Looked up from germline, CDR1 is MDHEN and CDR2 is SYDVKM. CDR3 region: CASSSGRVGGYTF. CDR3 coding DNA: TGTGCCAGCTCGTCCGGGAGGGTAGGGGGCTACACCTTC.

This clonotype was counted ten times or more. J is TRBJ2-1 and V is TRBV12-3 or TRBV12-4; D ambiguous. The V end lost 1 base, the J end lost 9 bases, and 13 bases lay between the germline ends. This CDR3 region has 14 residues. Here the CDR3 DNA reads TGTGCCAGCAGTTTAGGTGGGCCGTGGGGTGAGCAGTTCTTC. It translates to CASSLGGPWGEQFF.

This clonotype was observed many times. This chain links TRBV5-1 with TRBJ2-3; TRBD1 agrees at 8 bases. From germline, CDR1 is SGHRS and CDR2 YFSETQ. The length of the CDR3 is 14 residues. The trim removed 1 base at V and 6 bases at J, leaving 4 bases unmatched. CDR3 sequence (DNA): TGCGCCAGCAGCTTGATCAGGGGGCAGGATACGCAGTATTTT. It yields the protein CASSLIRGQDTQYF.

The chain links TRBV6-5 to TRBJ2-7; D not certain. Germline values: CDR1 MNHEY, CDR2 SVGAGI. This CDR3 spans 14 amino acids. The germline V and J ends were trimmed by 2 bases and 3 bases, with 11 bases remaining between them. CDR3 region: CASSYRSNLYEQYF. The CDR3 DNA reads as TGTGCCAGCAGTTACAGATCCAATCTCTACGAGCAGTACTTC.

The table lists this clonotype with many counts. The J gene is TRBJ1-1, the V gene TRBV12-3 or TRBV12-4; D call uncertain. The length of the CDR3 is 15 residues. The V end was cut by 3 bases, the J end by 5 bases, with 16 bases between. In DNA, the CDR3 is TGTGCCAGCAGTTTGAGGTCGCAGCGTGTTACTGAAGCTTTCTTT. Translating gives CASSLRSQRVTEAFF.

The CDR3 nucleotides read TGTGCCAGCAGTTCCGCCGGCGTTGGGGGCAAAAACATTCAGTACTTC. Protein sequence: CASSSAGVGGKNIQYF. V gene TRBV28 combines with J gene TRBJ2-4; D is possibly TRBD1 or TRBD2 (5 bases each). V shed 4 bases and J shed 3 bases, with 16 bases lying between them. The CDR3 consists of 16 residues. Germline CDR1 and CDR2: MDHEN and SYDVKM. Full variable domain (rest looked up from reference TRBV28 and TRBJ2-4): DVKVTQSSRYLVKRTGEKVFLECVQDMDHENMFWYRQDPGLGLRLIYFSYDVKMKEKGDIPEGYSVSREKKERFSLILESASTNQTSMYLCASSSAGVGGKNIQYFGAGTRLSVL.

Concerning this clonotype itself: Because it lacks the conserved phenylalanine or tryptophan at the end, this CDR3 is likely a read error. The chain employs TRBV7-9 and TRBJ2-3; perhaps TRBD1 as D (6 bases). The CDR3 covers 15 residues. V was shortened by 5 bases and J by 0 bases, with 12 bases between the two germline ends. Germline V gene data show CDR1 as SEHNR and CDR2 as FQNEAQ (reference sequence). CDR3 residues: CASSLEQGSTDTQYY. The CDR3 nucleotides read TGTGCCAGCAGCCTAGAACAGGGCAGCACAGATACGCAGTATTAT.